This T cell receptor beta chain was observed in a study of blood T cell repertoires in COVID-19. Study overall: Acute and convalescent COVID-19 specimens originated in the United States, Italy and Spain. PBMCs, B-cell-depleted T cells, or T cells were the source of the cDNA or gDNA that made up the material.

V dropped 7 bases and J dropped 2 bases, with 8 bases sitting between them. In germline, CDR1 is MGHRA, CDR2 YSYEKL. CDR3 length equals 13 residues. As handled by the study authors: It was from reference gene primer amplification that nucleated cell counts were estimated. Libraries were prepared by immunoSEQ multiplex PCR; TCRdb keeps only in-frame clonotypes and omits some of them. That table supplies the V and J calls and clone size; D and trimming were determined from the DNA. This repertoire shows fewer than 250,000 clones, approximately 86% found once; its top ten account for approximately 5.7%.

Source material: peripheral blood. This chain joins TRBV4-1 and TRBJ2-2, with a tentative D call TRBD2 (5 bases). The receptor comes from a human donor in a cohort sampled during active COVID-19. CDR3 sequence (DNA): TGCGCCAGCAAAGGAGGAAACACCGGGGAGCTGTTTTTT. Translating it yields CASKGGNTGELFF.